This passage covers 19 T cell receptor beta chains from one sample sequenced in a study of OX40 agonist ivuxolimab in advanced cancers. This table comes from immunoSEQ multiplex PCR, and its TCRdb copy is limited to in-frame clones, with some not included. The data show approximately 91,000 clones, with about 83% seen just once and over 0.4% held by the top ten. The sequencing here drew on CD4+ or CD8+ T cells sorted from blood, taken in a trial of the OX40 agonist ivuxolimab. The receptors come from an adult with an advanced solid tumor such as melanoma, head and neck, liver or kidney cancer.

The V and J genes are TRBV7-2 and TRBJ2-1; D is tentatively TRBD1 or TRBD2 (5 bases each). There are 16 residues in the CDR3. Germline V lookup: CDR1 SGHTA, CDR2 FQGNSA. Trimming took 3 bases from V and 6 from J, leaving 18 bases between them. CDR3 amino acids: CASSFTGTPPPNEQFF. Written as DNA, the CDR3 is TGTGCCAGCAGCTTCACCGGGACCCCACCGCCCAATGAGCAGTTCTTC.

V gene TRBV19 combines with J gene TRBJ1-2; the D is unclear. The CDR3 extends over 12 amino acids. With 5 bases removed from V and 9 bases from J, the gap between germline ends came to 13 bases. Germline CDR1 reads LNHDA; CDR2 reads SQIVND (reference sequence). Written as DNA, the CDR3 is TGTGCCAGTAGTGGCCGTGAGCCTAGCTACACCTTC. Translation gives CASSGREPSYTF.

The chain couples TRBV5-5 to TRBJ2-5; D is undetermined. V was pared by 0 bases and J by 7 bases, with 10 bases between. This CDR3 is built from 13 residues. Germline CDR1 is SGHKS and CDR2 is YYEKEE (reference sequence). This CDR3 is CASSLATTGTQYF. CDR3 in DNA: TGTGCCAGCAGCTTGGCCACGACGGGGACCCAGTACTTC. Looking up the rest from reference TRBV5-5 and TRBJ2-5 gives the full variable domain: DAGVTQSPTHLIKTRGQQVTLRCSPISGHKSVSWYQQVLGQGPQFIFQYYEKEERGRGNFPDRFSARQFPNYSSELNVNALLLGDSALYLCASSLATTGTQYFGPGTRLLVL.

The V call is TRBV13, the J call TRBJ2-5, with TRBD2 as a possible D gene (6 bases). Germline V lookup: CDR1 PRHDT, CDR2 FYEKMQ (reference sequence). The CDR3 has 15 amino acids. Trimming pared 7 bases from V and 4 bases from J, leaving 19 bases between. For the CDR3, the DNA is TGTGCCAGCACCTCAAGGCGGGGCACCGGAGAGACCCAGTACTTC. Its translation is CASTSRRGTGETQYF.

The CDR3 loop is CASNPGQPIYNEQFF. CDR3 sequence (DNA): TGTGCCAGCAACCCCGGACAGCCAATTTACAATGAGCAGTTCTTC. V gene TRBV6-1 combines with J gene TRBJ2-1; D may be TRBD1 (6 bases). Trimming took 7 bases from V and 4 from J, leaving 17 bases between them. Germline values: CDR1 MNHNS, CDR2 SASEGT. This CDR3 region has 15 residues.

As for this clone: Mismatch with germline at one junction end may stem from a read error. This chain uses TRBV7-7 with TRBJ1-5, with D perhaps TRBD1 (5 bases). From germline, CDR1 is SSHAT and CDR2 FNYEAQ (reference sequence). The CDR3 is 15 amino acids. The DNA of the CDR3 is TGTGCTAGCAGCCCCCGGAGGGACAGCAATCAGCCCCAGCATTTT. This codes for CASSPRRDSNQPQHF.

V is TRBV5-1 and J is TRBJ2-5; TRBD2 matches 8 bases. From germline, CDR1 is SGHRS and CDR2 YFSETQ. There are 15 residues in the CDR3. Unmatched junction bases numbered 6, after V lost 0 bases and J lost 5 bases. The CDR3: CASSLAGTSGETQYF. The DNA of the CDR3 is TGCGCCAGCAGCTTGGCCGGGACTAGTGGGGAGACCCAGTACTTC.

As concerns this clone: Germline and junction disagree at one end, which may indicate a read error. V usage is TRBV2 and J usage is TRBJ2-7, with a tentative D call TRBD2 (6 bases). CDR1 and CDR2 (germline): SNHLY, FYNNEI. The CDR3 covers 14 residues. CDR3 loop: CASREGGEAGEQYF. The CDR3 DNA is TGTGCCAGCAGGGAAGGTGGGGAGGCTGGCGAGCAGTACTTC.

The gene calls are TRBV11-2 and TRBJ2-7; maybe TRBD2 (6 bases). V was cut by 6 bases and J by 10 bases, with 16 bases left in between. The CDR3 has 12 residues. In germline, CDR1 is SGHAT, CDR2 FQNNGV. CDR3 coding DNA: TGTGCCAGCAGTTATCCCGGGGACTTACAGTACTTC. Amino acid sequence: CASSYPGDLQYF. The full variable domain, in which reference TRBV11-2 and TRBJ2-7 provide the parts outside the CDR3, is EAGVAQSPRYKIIEKRQSVAFWCNPISGHATLYWYQQILGQGPKLLIQFQNNGVVDDSQLPKDRFSAERLKGVDSTLKIQPAKLEDSAVYLCASSYPGDLQYFGPGTRLTVT.

The CDR3 here is CASRGGYSTPNYGYTF. The CDR3 DNA sequence: TGTGCCAGCAGAGGGGGCTACTCAACCCCTAACTATGGCTACACCTTC. The rearrangement uses TRBV11-2 and TRBJ1-2; 7 nucleotides align to TRBD1. With V trimmed by 6 bases and J by 0 bases, 10 bases remained unmatched. Germline values: CDR1 SGHAT, CDR2 FQNNGV. The CDR3 is 16 residues long.

The chain recombines TRBV10-1 with TRBJ1-1; D is unresolved. The V gene lost 2 bases and the J gene lost 0 bases, with 4 bases spanning the gap. The CDR3 contains 13 residues. CDR1 WNHNN and CDR2 SYGVQD come from the germline V gene (reference sequence). The CDR3 sequence: CASSEAVNTEAFF. The DNA of the CDR3 is TGCGCCAGCAGTGAGGCAGTGAACACTGAAGCTTTCTTT.

This clone is a singleton in its sample. CDR3 in amino acids: CASSTSGANVLTF. The CDR3 DNA reads as TGTGCCAGCTCTACCTCTGGGGCCAACGTCCTGACTTTC. This chain joins TRBV11-3 and TRBJ2-6; D gene ambiguous. The V and J ends lost 8 bases and 0 bases respectively, with 5 bases between them. The CDR3 has 13 residues. Germline CDR1 is SGHNT and CDR2 is YENEEA.

The chain has TRBV7-2 and TRBJ1-1, with a weak D call TRBD1 (6 bases). Germline assignment: CDR1 SGHTA and CDR2 FQGNSA. There are 14 residues in the CDR3. Trimming shortened V by 4 bases and J by 8 bases, and 17 bases separated the two germline ends. The CDR3 coding sequence is TGTGCCAGCAGCTCCCGGAGAGGGGGGACCGAAGCTTTCTTT. Translation gives CASSSRRGGTEAFF.

The sample holds a few counts of this clone. CDR3 amino acids: CSVMKAYEQYF. DNA for the CDR3: TGCAGCGTTATGAAGGCCTACGAGCAGTACTTC. The gene calls are TRBV29-1 and TRBJ2-7; D not resolved. CDR1 and CDR2 (germline): SQVTM, ANQGSEA. CDR3 length: 11 residues. V was trimmed by 5 bases and J by 2 bases, leaving 7 bases between them.

The chain has TRBV11-3 and TRBJ2-3; D ambiguous. Germline CDR1 reads SGHNT; CDR2 reads YENEEA. The V end lost 1 base, the J end lost 3 bases, and 8 bases lay between the germline ends. The CDR3 is 14 residues long. CDR3 in amino acids: CASSLATETDTQYF. For the CDR3, the DNA is TGTGCCAGCAGCTTAGCGACGGAGACAGATACGCAGTATTTT.

This clone was observed once. V usage is TRBV9 and J usage is TRBJ2-1, with D possibly being TRBD2 (6 bases). The V end lost 2 bases, the J end lost 12 bases, and 12 bases lay between the germline ends. The V gene's germline CDR1 is SGDLS and CDR2 YYNGEE. The CDR3 has 12 amino acids. CDR3 nucleotide sequence: TGTGCCAGCAGCGTGGAGGGCGTTGGGCAGTTCTTC. Amino acid sequence: CASSVEGVGQFF.

This sequence joins TRBV6-1 and TRBJ2-4; D unresolved. The germline CDR1 and CDR2 sequences are MNHNS and SASEGT. Trimming shortened V by 8 bases and J by 2 bases, and 13 bases separated the two germline ends. The CDR3 covers 14 residues. In DNA, the CDR3 is TGTGCCAGCCCGGCTAGTGGGTCCAAAAACATTCAGTACTTC. Protein product: CASPASGSKNIQYF.

V gene TRBV19 combines with J gene TRBJ2-7, with TRBD1 matching 7 bases. Germline CDR1 reads LNHDA; CDR2 reads SQIVND (reference sequence). The CDR3 has 14 amino acids. J gave up 3 bases and V 3 bases, and 5 bases lay outside the gene matches. The CDR3 sequence is CASSIGDSHYEQYF. The DNA of the CDR3 is TGTGCCAGTAGTATTGGGGACAGCCACTACGAGCAGTACTTC.

The chain joins TRBV18 to TRBJ2-2, with 8 bases aligning to TRBD1. The CDR3 length is 15 residues. CDR1 KGHSH and CDR2 LQKENI come from the germline V gene. V lost 4 bases to trimming and J lost 3 bases; unmatched junction nucleotides: 4. The CDR3 reads CASSQQGADTGELFF. The CDR3 DNA sequence: TGTGCCAGCTCACAGCAGGGGGCGGACACCGGGGAGCTGTTTTTT.